These 29 T cell receptor beta chains originate from one sample sequenced in a study of long-term antiretroviral therapy in people with HIV. Sequencing used immunoSEQ v3.0 at survey level. TCRdb's table, derived via immunoSEQ multiplex PCR, lists solely in-frame clones and lacks some. The table shows under 35,000 clones, with around 96% occurring only once. The sample in question was unsorted PBMCs, obtained around 6.6 years after starting antiretroviral therapy. These receptors originate from a man younger than 45 with HIV.

The chain has TRBV20-1 and TRBJ2-1; D not certain. The germline V gene has CDR1 DFQATT and CDR2 SNEGSKA (reference sequence). CDR3 length: 10 amino acids. Deletions cut 7 bases from V and 7 bases from J, with 8 bases between. In DNA form, the CDR3 reads TGCAGTGTGCCCCGAAATGAGCAGTTCTTC. Encoded protein: CSVPRNEQFF.

This clone was observed a single time. This CDR3 is CASSLNEAGGHEQYF. In nucleotides, the CDR3 is TGTGCCAGCAGCTTAAATGAAGCGGGGGGCCACGAGCAGTACTTC. The chain joins TRBV7-3 to TRBJ2-7, with 9 bases that match TRBD2. CDR3 length: 15 amino acids. The germline gives CDR1 SGHTA, CDR2 FQGTGA. V was clipped by 1 base and J by 5 bases; unmatched bases: 6.

The chain has TRBV27 and TRBJ2-7; a possible D gene is TRBD1 (8 bases). CDR1 and CDR2 from the germline V gene are MNHEY and SMNVEV (reference sequence). The CDR3 is 13 residues long. V gave up 4 bases and J gave up 7 bases, with 14 bases separating them. The CDR3, as DNA: TGTGCCAGCAGTTCCACAGGGGGGGGTGAGCAGTACTTC. It specifies CASSSTGGGEQYF.

CDR3 sequence reads: CASSIDPGGGYTF. The DNA of the CDR3 is TGTGCCAGCAGCATCGATCCGGGTGGCGGCTACACCTTC. V and J are TRBV7-2 and TRBJ1-2; D not certain. Trimming removed 5 bases at V and 8 bases at J, with 15 bases between. The CDR3 contains 13 residues. Germline V gene lookup returns CDR1 SGHTA and CDR2 FQGNSA.

The chain couples TRBV6-6 to TRBJ1-1, with a weak D call TRBD1 (6 bases). The CDR3 has 15 residues. In germline, CDR1 is MNHNY, CDR2 SVGAGI (reference sequence). Trimming left V 5 bases short and J 3 bases short, with 16 bases between. As DNA, the CDR3 is TGTGCCAGCAGTCCCTCGGGGGGCTCGGACACTGAAGCTTTCTTT. Its translation: CASSPSGGSDTEAFF.

CDR3 sequence: CASSSLLFGTEAFF. CDR3 in DNA: TGTGCCAGCAGCTCCCTCCTTTTCGGGACTGAAGCTTTCTTT. The V gene is TRBV5-5, the J gene TRBJ1-1; D is unclear. Trimming removed 3 bases at V and 5 bases at J, with 14 bases between. Germline V gene data show CDR1 as SGHKS and CDR2 as YYEKEE (reference sequence). The CDR3 is 14 residues long.

The chain uses TRBV6-5 and TRBJ1-2, with TRBD1 matching over 7 bases. Germline V gene data show CDR1 as MNHEY and CDR2 as SVGAGI. V trimming: 5 bases; J trimming: 6 bases; junction bases outside the gene matches: 12. This CDR3 has 15 amino acids. CDR3 sequence (DNA): TGTGCCAGCAGTCTATCGGACAGGTCCGCAGATGGCTACACCTTC. As protein: CASSLSDRSADGYTF.

The chain combines TRBV6-1 with TRBJ2-1; 7 bases match TRBD1. With V trimmed by 4 bases and J by 9 bases, 6 bases remained unmatched. Germline CDR1 MNHNS, CDR2 SASEGT. This CDR3 comprises 13 residues. CDR3: CASSGQGIIEQFF. CDR3 nucleotides: TGTGCCAGCAGTGGACAGGGTATTATTGAGCAGTTCTTC.

The rearrangement joins TRBV19 to TRBJ2-3, with TRBD2 as a possible D gene (5 bases). Germline V gives CDR1 LNHDA, CDR2 SQIVND (reference sequence). The CDR3 covers 15 residues. Trimming left V 2 bases short and J 0 bases short, with 9 bases between. The CDR3 is CASSILGGSTDTQYF. CDR3 nucleotides: TGTGCCAGTAGTATACTTGGCGGGAGCACAGATACGCAGTATTTT. The variable domain in full, with the rest retrieved from reference TRBV19 and TRBJ2-3, is DGGITQSPKYLFRKEGQNVTLSCEQNLNHDAMYWYRQDPGQGLRLIYYSQIVNDFQKGDIAEGYSVSREKKESFPLTVTSAQKNPTAFYLCASSILGGSTDTQYFGPGTRLTVL.

This chain joins TRBV7-8 and TRBJ2-7, with D perhaps assigned TRBD1 or TRBD2 (6 bases each). The length of the CDR3 is 16 residues. V lost 3 bases to trimming and J lost 3 bases, with 18 bases between them. Germline V CDR1 and CDR2: SGHVS, FQNEAQ. The DNA of the CDR3 is TGTGCCAGCAGCTTGGGGATGCCGGGGGCGGGCTACGAGCAGTACTTC. Encoded protein: CASSLGMPGAGYEQYF. The whole variable domain, remainder taken from reference TRBV7-8 and TRBJ2-7, is GAGVSQSPRYKVAKRGQDVALRCDPISGHVSLFWYQQALGQGPEFLTYFQNEAQLDKSGLPSDRFFAERPEGSVSTLKIQRTQQEDSAVYLCASSLGMPGAGYEQYFGPGTRLTVT.

This chain links TRBV4-1 with TRBJ2-7; D is uncertain. From germline, CDR1 is MGHRA and CDR2 YSYEKL. This CDR3 comprises 11 residues. Trimming removed 0 bases from V and 6 bases from J, with 3 bases in between. The CDR3 DNA reads TGCGCCAGCAGCCAAGATGCCGAGCAGTACTTC. It specifies CASSQDAEQYF.

The chain uses TRBV30 and TRBJ2-5; 9 bases align to TRBD2. Per germline, CDR1 GTSNPN and CDR2 SVGIG (reference sequence). V shed 0 bases, J shed 1 base, and the junction held 6 bases outside the gene matches. The CDR3 contains 16 residues. The CDR3 nucleotides are TGTGCCTGGAGTGTAGGGCGCGGGAGGGCCCAAGAGACCCAGTACTTC. This codes for CAWSVGRGRAQETQYF.

The chain couples TRBV2 to TRBJ2-7; D not certain. The germline gives CDR1 SNHLY, CDR2 FYNNEI. The CDR3 is made up of 11 amino acids. V shed 1 base and J shed 9 bases, with 7 bases lying between them. The CDR3 reads CASSEGAGQYF. CDR3 in DNA: TGTGCCAGCAGTGAAGGGGCCGGGCAGTACTTC.

The chain is built from TRBV29-1 and TRBJ2-1, with 9 bases fitting TRBD2. Germline-derived CDR1 and CDR2 are SQVTM and ANQGSEA. The CDR3 consists of 14 residues. V gave up 6 bases and J gave up 6 bases; unmatched junction bases: 9. Here the CDR3 reads CSVSFSGGRNEQFF. The CDR3 nucleotides are TGCAGCGTGTCCTTCAGCGGGGGGCGCAATGAGCAGTTCTTC.

CDR3 bases: TGTGCCAGAAGGCCCCTAGGCGACGTGTACAATGAGCAGTTCTTC. Protein: CARRPLGDVYNEQFF. This rearrangement joins TRBV5-3 to TRBJ2-1; no clear D. TRBV5-3 falls under the ORF class, with uncertain function. The CDR3 length is 15 residues. Between the trimmed V and J ends, which lost 5 bases and 4 bases, there was a span of 16 bases.

This chain uses TRBV7-2 with TRBJ2-3; 12 positions agree with TRBD1. With 1 base clipped from V and 6 bases from J, the junction kept 11 bases outside the gene matches. The germline gives CDR1 SGHTA, CDR2 FQGNSA. The length of the CDR3 is 18 residues. The CDR3 is CASSLEVGTGGFVDTQYF. CDR3 nucleotides: TGTGCCAGCAGCTTAGAGGTCGGGACAGGGGGCTTTGTCGATACGCAGTATTTT.

The chain links TRBV9 to TRBJ1-2; 9 bases agree with TRBD1. This CDR3 comprises 16 residues. J was trimmed by 0 bases and V by 3 bases; bases with no gene match: 6. Germline V gives CDR1 SGDLS, CDR2 YYNGEE. CDR3 amino acids: CASSAPGQGANYGYTF. The CDR3 DNA is TGTGCCAGCAGCGCCCCGGGACAGGGCGCTAACTATGGCTACACCTTC.

The chain uses TRBV6-6 and TRBJ1-4; no definite D call. There are 14 residues in the CDR3. Trimming left V 6 bases short and J 6 bases short, with 14 bases between. Per germline, CDR1 MNHNY and CDR2 SVGAGI (reference sequence). The CDR3 loop reads CASRDLHGDEKLFF. The CDR3 region has the DNA TGTGCCAGCAGGGACCTGCATGGGGATGAAAAACTGTTTTTT.

The chain recombines TRBV4-3 with TRBJ2-1; TRBD1 might be the D (6 bases). The germline V and J ends were trimmed by 3 bases and 4 bases, with 16 bases remaining between them. Germline CDR1 is LGHNA and CDR2 is YSLEER. The CDR3 has 16 residues. DNA for the CDR3: TGCGCCAGCAGCCAGACTCTAGGGGGTCAATACAATGAGCAGTTCTTC. Amino acid sequence: CASSQTLGGQYNEQFF.

The chain is built from TRBV2 and TRBJ2-3; no reliable D call. V was cut by 7 bases and J by 6 bases, with 8 bases left in between. CDR1 and CDR2 (germline): SNHLY, FYNNEI. This CDR3 has 11 amino acids. The CDR3 loop is CASIGPDTQYF. As DNA, the CDR3 is TGTGCCAGCATAGGTCCCGATACGCAGTATTTT.

This chain links TRBV29-1 with TRBJ2-3; a weak D match, TRBD2 (5 bases). Per the germline V gene, CDR1 is SQVTM and CDR2 is ANQGSEA. Trimming pared 4 bases from V and 6 bases from J, leaving 8 bases between. This CDR3 contains 11 residues. The CDR3 region has the DNA TGCAGCGTTGTGAGGGAGGATACGCAGTATTTT. Translating it yields CSVVREDTQYF.

The V and J genes are TRBV27 and TRBJ1-5, with TRBD1 identical over 7 bases. The CDR3 contains 16 residues. J lost 1 base, V lost 4 bases, and 7 bases had no gene match. The V gene's germline CDR1 is MNHEY and CDR2 SMNVEV (reference sequence). CDR3 DNA: TGTGCCAGCAGTTCGGGGACAGACCCGAGCAATCAGCCCCAGCATTTT. Translating gives CASSSGTDPSNQPQHF.

The J gene is TRBJ2-2, the V gene TRBV29-1, with a tentative D call TRBD2 (5 bases). V lost 6 bases and J lost 2, with 19 bases in between. The CDR3 has 16 amino acids. Germline V gene sequence: CDR1 SQVTM, CDR2 ANQGSEA. The CDR3 here is CSVGLRFGGNTGELFF. CDR3 bases: TGCAGCGTCGGATTAAGGTTTGGAGGTAACACCGGGGAGCTGTTTTTT.

V gene TRBV11-2 combines with J gene TRBJ2-2; 13 nucleotides line up with TRBD2. V trimming: 5 bases; J trimming: 8 bases; junction bases outside the gene matches: 8. Germline CDR1 SGHAT, CDR2 FQNNGV. This CDR3 region has 16 residues. The CDR3 spells CASSHGLAGASGELFF. Here the CDR3 DNA reads TGTGCCAGCAGCCATGGACTAGCGGGAGCATCGGGGGAGCTGTTTTTT.

The V and J genes are TRBV19 and TRBJ1-3; the D gene is possibly TRBD1 (5 bases). The CDR3 totals 16 residues. V lost 4 bases to trimming and J lost 9 bases, with 22 bases between them. Germline values: CDR1 LNHDA, CDR2 SQIVND (reference sequence). For the CDR3, the DNA is TGTGCCAGTAGTAGGGGGTCGAATATTGGAATATGCACCATATATTTT. It translates to CASSRGSNIGICTIYF.

The V call is TRBV2, the J call TRBJ1-2; D is perhaps TRBD1 (6 bases). The CDR3 is made up of 15 amino acids. The V end was cut by 2 bases, the J end by 4 bases, with 14 bases between. The germline V gene has CDR1 SNHLY and CDR2 FYNNEI. As DNA, the CDR3 is TGTGCCAGCAGTGAAAGACGAGGGGGTGTCTATGGCTACACCTTC. Residues: CASSERRGGVYGYTF.

The chain is built from TRBV29-1 and TRBJ2-7, with a tentative D call TRBD1 (6 bases). Germline V CDR1 and CDR2: SQVTM, ANQGSEA. The V and J ends lost 6 bases and 3 bases respectively, with 15 bases between them. The CDR3 contains 13 residues. The CDR3 is CSVVGQKSYEQYF. In DNA, the CDR3 is TGCAGCGTGGTCGGACAGAAGAGCTACGAGCAGTACTTC.

The CDR3 loop is CASTWNHPRGYTF. The CDR3, as DNA: TGTGCCAGTACTTGGAACCACCCTAGAGGCTACACCTTC. The chain couples TRBV19 to TRBJ1-2; no clear D gene. Germline CDR1 is LNHDA and CDR2 is SQIVND (reference sequence). Trimming left V 7 bases short and J 8 bases short, with 17 bases between. CDR3 length equals 13 residues. The whole variable domain, filled in from reference TRBV19 and TRBJ1-2, reads DGGITQSPKYLFRKEGQNVTLSCEQNLNHDAMYWYRQDPGQGLRLIYYSQIVNDFQKGDIAEGYSVSREKKESFPLTVTSAQKNPTAFYLCASTWNHPRGYTFGSGTRLTVV.

This clone was seen just once. The chain is built from TRBV9 and TRBJ2-3; maybe TRBD2 (7 bases). The germline V gene encodes CDR1 SGDLS and CDR2 YYNGEE. The CDR3 sequence is 15 residues long. With 0 bases removed from V and 3 bases from J, the gap between germline ends came to 11 bases. The CDR3 protein is CASSVGGGQTDTQYF. Written as DNA, the CDR3 is TGTGCCAGCAGCGTAGGGGGGGGCCAGACAGATACGCAGTATTTT. Filled out from reference TRBV9 and TRBJ2-3, the complete variable domain reads DSGVTQTPKHLITATGQRVTLRCSPRSGDLSVYWYQQSLDQGLQFLIQYYNGEERAKGNILERFSAQQFPDLHSELNLSSLELGDSALYFCASSVGGGQTDTQYFGPGTRLTVL.